The present T cell receptor beta chain was sequenced within a study of blood T cell repertoires in COVID-19. Study details: Researchers got acute and convalescent COVID-19 samples from the United States, Italy and Spain.

This clone was observed at least ten times. CDR3 size: 13 residues. The V end lost 3 bases, the J end lost 3 bases, and 8 bases lay between the germline ends. Assay: immunoSEQ multiplex PCR; the TCRdb copy retains only in-frame clones and omits some. This table has approximately 260,000 clones, under 90% appearing once. V gene TRBV12-3 or TRBV12-4 combines with J gene TRBJ2-5; D is unclear. The TCR was taken from a human donor in a cohort sampled during active COVID-19. Sequencing was performed on peripheral blood. CDR3 residues: CASSFTSEETQYF. The CDR3 DNA reads TGTGCCAGCAGTTTCACGTCAGAAGAGACCCAGTACTTC.